This TCR beta chain comes out of a study of cytomegalovirus exposure and HLA in healthy donors. Remarks on this clone: The antigen is not known.

Amplification used 60 Vbeta primers and 13 Jbeta primers. The protocol was immunoSEQ multiplex PCR, while the TCRdb copy is restricted to in-frame clones and leaves out a portion. The data contain more than 110,000 clones, about four fifths of them seen just once; the ten biggest clones take up around 4.5%. Per germline, CDR1 LGHNA and CDR2 YSLEER. V was clipped by 4 bases and J by 7 bases; unmatched bases: 8. This CDR3 is 14 amino acids long. Overall study findings and caveats: Published work reported that the classifier diagnosed cytomegalovirus status with high specificity and sensitivity. For most subjects, TCR beta sequences were reported to predict HLA-A and HLA-B alleles with accuracy.

V is TRBV4-3 and J is TRBJ2-3; 7 bases are shared with TRBD1. Source material: PBMCs. The sequence derives from a man in his forties or fifties in good health and CMV-seropositive. This CDR3 reads CASSPWDSGYTQYF. The CDR3 coding sequence is TGCGCCAGCAGCCCCTGGGACAGCGGCTATACGCAGTATTTT.